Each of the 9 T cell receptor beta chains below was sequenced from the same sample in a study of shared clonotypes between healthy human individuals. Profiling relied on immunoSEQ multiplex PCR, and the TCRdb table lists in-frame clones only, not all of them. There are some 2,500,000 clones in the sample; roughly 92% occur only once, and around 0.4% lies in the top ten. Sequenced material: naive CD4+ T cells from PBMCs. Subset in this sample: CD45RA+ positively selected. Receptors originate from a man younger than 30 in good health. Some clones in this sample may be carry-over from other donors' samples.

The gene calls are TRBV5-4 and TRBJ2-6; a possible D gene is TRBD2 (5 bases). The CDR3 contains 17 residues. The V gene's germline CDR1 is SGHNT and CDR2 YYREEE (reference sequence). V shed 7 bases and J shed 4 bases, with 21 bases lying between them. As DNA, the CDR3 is TGTGCCAGCTTCGACGGAGGCGCCCCTCTCGGGGCCAACGTCCTGACTTTC. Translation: CASFDGGAPLGANVLTF.

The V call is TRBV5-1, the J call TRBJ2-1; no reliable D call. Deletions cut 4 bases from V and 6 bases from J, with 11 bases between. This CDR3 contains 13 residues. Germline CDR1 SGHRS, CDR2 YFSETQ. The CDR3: CASSTTAANEQFF. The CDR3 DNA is TGCGCCAGCAGCACCACTGCGGCCAATGAGCAGTTCTTC.

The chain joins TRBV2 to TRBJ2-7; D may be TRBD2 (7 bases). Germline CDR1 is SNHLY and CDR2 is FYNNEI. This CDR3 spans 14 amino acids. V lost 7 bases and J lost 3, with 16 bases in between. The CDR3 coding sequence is TGTGCCAGCACAGAGGGGGGGGCGTTCTACGAGCAGTACTTC. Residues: CASTEGGAFYEQYF.

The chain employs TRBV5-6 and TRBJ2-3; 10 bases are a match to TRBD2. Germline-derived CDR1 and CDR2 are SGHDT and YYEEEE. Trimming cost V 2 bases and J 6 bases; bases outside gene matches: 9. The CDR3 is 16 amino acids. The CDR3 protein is CASSFKSGRAFDTQYF. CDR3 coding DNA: TGTGCCAGCAGCTTTAAAAGCGGGAGGGCCTTTGATACGCAGTATTTT.

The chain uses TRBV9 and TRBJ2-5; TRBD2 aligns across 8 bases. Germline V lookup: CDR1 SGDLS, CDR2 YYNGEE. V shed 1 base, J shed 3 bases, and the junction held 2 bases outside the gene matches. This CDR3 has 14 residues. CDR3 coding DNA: TGTGCCAGCAGCGTATTAGCGGGGAAAGAGACCCAGTACTTC. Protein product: CASSVLAGKETQYF. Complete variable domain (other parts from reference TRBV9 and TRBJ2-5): DSGVTQTPKHLITATGQRVTLRCSPRSGDLSVYWYQQSLDQGLQFLIQYYNGEERAKGNILERFSAQQFPDLHSELNLSSLELGDSALYFCASSVLAGKETQYFGPGTRLLVL.

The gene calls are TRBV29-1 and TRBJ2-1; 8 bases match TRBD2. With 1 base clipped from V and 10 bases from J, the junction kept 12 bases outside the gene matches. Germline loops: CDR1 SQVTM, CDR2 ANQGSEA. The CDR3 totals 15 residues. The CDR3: CSVEGSGSSLWEQFF. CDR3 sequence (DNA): TGCAGCGTTGAAGGGAGCGGGAGCTCGCTTTGGGAGCAGTTCTTC.

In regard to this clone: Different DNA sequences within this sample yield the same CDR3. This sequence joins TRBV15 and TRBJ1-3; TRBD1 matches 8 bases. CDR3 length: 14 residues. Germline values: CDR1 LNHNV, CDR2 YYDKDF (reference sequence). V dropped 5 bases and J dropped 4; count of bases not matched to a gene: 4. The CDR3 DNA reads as TGTGCCACCAGCGTCGACAGGGGAGGAAACACCATATATTTT. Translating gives CATSVDRGGNTIYF.

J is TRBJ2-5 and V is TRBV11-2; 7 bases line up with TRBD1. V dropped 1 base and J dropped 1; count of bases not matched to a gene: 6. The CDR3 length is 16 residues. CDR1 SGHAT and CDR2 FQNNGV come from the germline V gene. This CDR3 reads CASSLAGTVSQETQYF. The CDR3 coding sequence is TGTGCCAGCAGCTTAGCCGGGACAGTAAGCCAAGAGACCCAGTACTTC. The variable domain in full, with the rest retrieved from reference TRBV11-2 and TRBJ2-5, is EAGVAQSPRYKIIEKRQSVAFWCNPISGHATLYWYQQILGQGPKLLIQFQNNGVVDDSQLPKDRFSAERLKGVDSTLKIQPAKLEDSAVYLCASSLAGTVSQETQYFGPGTRLLVL.

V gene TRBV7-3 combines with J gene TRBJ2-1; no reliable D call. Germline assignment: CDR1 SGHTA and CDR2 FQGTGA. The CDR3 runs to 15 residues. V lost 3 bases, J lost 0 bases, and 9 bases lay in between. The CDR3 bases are TGTGCCAGCAGCTTCTTCCGGAGCTCCTACAATGAGCAGTTCTTC. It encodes CASSFFRSSYNEQFF.